Sequencing of this T cell receptor beta chain was carried out in a study of response to subunit inactivated influenza vaccine. Broader study findings: Seasonal influenza vaccination, on each occasion, was suggested by the authors to recruit few new T cells.

This CDR3 spans 13 amino acids. CDR1 SQVTM and CDR2 ANQGSEA come from the germline V gene. J gave up 0 bases and V 8 bases, and 7 bases lay outside the gene matches. Each CDR3 protein gets one entry after TCRdb re-called the RT-PCR reads with MiXCR. The data hold about 650,000 distinct CDR3 sequences, with 15% to 18% observed a single time. In its sample, this clonotype was seen a few times. Its cognate antigen is unknown. The source is a man aged 45 to 65 who received an inactivated influenza vaccine. Sequenced material: PBMCs from blood, taken 12 days after vaccination. The rearrangement uses TRBV29-1 and TRBJ2-7; 7 bases are a match to TRBD1. The CDR3 protein is CSCTGAGSYEQYF. The CDR3 coding sequence is TGCAGCTGCACAGGGGCTGGCTCCTACGAGCAGTACTTC.